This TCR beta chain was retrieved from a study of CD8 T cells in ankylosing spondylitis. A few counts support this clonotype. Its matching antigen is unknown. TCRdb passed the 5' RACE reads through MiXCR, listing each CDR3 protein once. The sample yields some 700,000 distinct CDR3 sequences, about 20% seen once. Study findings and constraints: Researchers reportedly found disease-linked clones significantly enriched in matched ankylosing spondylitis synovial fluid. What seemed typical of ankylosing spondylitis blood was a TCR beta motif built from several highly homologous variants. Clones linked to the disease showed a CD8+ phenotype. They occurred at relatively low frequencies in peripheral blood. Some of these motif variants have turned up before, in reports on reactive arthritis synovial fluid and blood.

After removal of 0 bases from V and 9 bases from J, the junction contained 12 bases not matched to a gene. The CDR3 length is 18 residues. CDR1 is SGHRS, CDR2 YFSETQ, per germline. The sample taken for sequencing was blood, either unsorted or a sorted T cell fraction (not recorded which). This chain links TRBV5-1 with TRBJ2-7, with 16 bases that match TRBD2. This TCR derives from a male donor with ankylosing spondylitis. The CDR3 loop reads CASSLELGLAGGPKSQYF. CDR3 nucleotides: TGCGCCAGCAGCTTGGAGTTGGGACTAGCGGGGGGGCCGAAATCGCAGTACTTC.